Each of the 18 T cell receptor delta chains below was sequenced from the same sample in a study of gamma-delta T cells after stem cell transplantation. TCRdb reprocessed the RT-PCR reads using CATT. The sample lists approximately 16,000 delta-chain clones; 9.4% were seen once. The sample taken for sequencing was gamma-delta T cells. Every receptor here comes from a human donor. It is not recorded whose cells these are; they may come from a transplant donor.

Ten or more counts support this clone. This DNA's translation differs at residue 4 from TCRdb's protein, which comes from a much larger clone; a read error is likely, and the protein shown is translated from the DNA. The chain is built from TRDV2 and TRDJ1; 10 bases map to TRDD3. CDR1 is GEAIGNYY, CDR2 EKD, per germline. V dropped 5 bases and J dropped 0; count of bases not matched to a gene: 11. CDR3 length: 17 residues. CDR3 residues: CACGLVGDTRNTDKLIF. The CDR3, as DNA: TGTGCCTGTGGCTTGGTGGGGGATACCCGAAACACCGATAAACTCATCTTT.

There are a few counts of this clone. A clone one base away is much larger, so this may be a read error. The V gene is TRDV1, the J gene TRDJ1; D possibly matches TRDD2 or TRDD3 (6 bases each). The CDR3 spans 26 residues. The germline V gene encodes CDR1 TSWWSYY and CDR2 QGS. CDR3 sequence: CALGEPKLRLVSGALSLPDYTDKLTF. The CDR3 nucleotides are TGTGCTCTTGGGGAACCTAAACTTCGCCTCGTTTCTGGGGCCCTTAGCCTTCCCGACTACACCGATAAACTCACCTTT.

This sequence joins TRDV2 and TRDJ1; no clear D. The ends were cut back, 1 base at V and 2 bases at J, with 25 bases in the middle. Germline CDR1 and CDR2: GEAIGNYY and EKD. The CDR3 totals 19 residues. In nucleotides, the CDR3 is TGTGCCTGTGACACAAGTACGAGAGAGGAGGGTCCGGGGACCGATAAACTCATCTTT. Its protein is CACDTSTREEGPGTDKLIF.

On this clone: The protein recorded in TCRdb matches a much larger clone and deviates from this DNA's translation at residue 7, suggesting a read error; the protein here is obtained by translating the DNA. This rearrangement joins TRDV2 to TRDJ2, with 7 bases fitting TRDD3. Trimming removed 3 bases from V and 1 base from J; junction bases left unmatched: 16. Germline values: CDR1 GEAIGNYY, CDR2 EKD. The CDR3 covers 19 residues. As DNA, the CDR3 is TGTGCCTGTGACCGCATTACTACCCGGGGGATGGATTTGACAGCACAACTCTTCTTT. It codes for CACDRITTRGMDLTAQLFF.

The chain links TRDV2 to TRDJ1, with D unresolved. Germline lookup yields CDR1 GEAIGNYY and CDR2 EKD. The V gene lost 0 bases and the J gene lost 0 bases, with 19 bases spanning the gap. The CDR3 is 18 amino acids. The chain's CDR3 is CACDTVSRELYYTDKLIF. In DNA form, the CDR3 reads TGTGCCTGTGACACCGTTTCCAGGGAACTGTATTACACCGATAAACTCATCTTT.

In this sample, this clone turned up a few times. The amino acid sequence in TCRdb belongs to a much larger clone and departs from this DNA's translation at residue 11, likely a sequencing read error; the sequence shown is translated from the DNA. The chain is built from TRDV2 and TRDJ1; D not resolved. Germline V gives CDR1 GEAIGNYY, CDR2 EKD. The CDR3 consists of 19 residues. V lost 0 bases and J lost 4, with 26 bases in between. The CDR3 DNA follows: TGTGCCTGTGACACCGTAGAAACGGAACCTCTGCCAACTAACGATAAACTCATCTTT. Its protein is CACDTVETEPLPTNDKLIF.

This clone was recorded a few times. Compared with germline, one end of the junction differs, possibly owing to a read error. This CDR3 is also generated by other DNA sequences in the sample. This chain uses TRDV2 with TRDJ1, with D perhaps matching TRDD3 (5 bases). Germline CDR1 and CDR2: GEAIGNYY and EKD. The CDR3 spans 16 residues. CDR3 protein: CACDVLGLASTYKLIF. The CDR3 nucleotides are TGTGCCTGTGACGTTTTGGGATTGGCGAGCACCTATAAACTCATCTTT.

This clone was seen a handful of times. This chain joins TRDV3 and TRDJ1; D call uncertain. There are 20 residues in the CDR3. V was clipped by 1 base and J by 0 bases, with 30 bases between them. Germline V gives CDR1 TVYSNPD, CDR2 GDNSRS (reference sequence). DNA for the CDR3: TGTGCCTTTACCGATCCTCCCAAAGATTGCGGAGCAGACCACACCGATAAACTCATCTTT. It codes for CAFTDPPKDCGADHTDKLIF.

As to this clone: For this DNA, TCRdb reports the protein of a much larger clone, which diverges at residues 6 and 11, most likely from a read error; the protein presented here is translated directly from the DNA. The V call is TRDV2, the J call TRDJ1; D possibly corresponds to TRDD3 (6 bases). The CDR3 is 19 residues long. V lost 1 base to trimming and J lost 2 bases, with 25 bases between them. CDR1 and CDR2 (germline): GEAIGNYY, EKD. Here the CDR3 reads CACDTSTIGDGPGTDKLIF. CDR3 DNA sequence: TGTGCCTGTGACACAAGTACGATAGGGGATGGTCCGGGGACCGATAAACTCATCTTT.

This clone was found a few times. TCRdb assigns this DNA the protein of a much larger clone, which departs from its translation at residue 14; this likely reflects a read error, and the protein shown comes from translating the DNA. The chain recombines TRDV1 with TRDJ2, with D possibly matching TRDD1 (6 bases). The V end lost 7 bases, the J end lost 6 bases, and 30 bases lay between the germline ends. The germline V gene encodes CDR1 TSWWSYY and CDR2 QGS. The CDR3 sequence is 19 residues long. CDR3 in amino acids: CALAKIGTRSVGVAAQLFF. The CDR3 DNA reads TGTGCTCTTGCCAAAATAGGGACCCGTAGTGTTGGGGTGGCAGCACAACTCTTCTTT.

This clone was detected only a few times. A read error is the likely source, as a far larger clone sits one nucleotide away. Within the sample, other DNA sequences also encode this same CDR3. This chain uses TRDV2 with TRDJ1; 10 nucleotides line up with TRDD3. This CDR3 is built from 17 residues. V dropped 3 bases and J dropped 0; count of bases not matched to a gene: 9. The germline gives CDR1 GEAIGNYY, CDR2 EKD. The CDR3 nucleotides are TGTGCCTGTGACTTGGTGGGGGATACCCGGAACACCGATAAACTCATCTTT. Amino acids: CACDLVGDTRNTDKLIF.

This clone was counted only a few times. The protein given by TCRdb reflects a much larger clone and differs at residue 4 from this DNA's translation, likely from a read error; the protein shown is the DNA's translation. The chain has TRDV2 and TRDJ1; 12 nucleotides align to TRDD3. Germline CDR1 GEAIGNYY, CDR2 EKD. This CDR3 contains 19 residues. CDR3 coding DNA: TGTGCCTGTAACACGATTGTCCTGGGGGATACGCTGTGGTCTGGTAAACTCATCTTT. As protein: CACNTIVLGDTLWSGKLIF.

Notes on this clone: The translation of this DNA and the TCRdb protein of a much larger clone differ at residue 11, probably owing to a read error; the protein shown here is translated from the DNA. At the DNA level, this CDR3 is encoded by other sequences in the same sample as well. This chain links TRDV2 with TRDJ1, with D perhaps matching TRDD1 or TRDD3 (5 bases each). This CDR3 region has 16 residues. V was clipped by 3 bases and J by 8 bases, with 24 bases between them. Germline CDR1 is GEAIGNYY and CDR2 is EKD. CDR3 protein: CACDPVNVLGIAKLIF. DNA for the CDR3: TGTGCCTGTGACCCCGTTAATGTCCTGGGAATAGCCAAACTCATCTTT.

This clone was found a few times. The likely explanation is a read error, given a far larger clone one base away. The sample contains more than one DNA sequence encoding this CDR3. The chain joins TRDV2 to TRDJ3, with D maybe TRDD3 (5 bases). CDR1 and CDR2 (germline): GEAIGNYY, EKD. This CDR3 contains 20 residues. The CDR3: CACDTPGEDQSSWDTRQMFF. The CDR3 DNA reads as TGCGCCTGTGACACTCCCGGGGAAGACCAGAGCTCCTGGGACACCCGACAGATGTTTTTC.

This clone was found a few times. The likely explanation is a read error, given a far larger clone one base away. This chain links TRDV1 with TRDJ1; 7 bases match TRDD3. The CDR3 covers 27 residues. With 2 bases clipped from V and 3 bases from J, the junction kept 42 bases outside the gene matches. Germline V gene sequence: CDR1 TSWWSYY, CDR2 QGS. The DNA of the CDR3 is TGTGCTCTTGGGGAAATAATTTCCACGTACTGGGGCGCTAGATCCGGGGGCCCACACAGAGGGGCCGATAAACTCATCTTT. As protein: CALGEIISTYWGARSGGPHRGADKLIF.

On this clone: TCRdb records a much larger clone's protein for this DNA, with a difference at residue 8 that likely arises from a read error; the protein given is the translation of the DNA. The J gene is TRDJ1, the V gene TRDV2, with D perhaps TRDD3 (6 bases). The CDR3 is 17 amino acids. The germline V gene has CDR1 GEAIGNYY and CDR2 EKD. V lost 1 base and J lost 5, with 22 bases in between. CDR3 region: CACDTWVARGDKDKLIF. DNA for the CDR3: TGTGCCTGTGACACTTGGGTCGCACGGGGGGACAAGGATAAACTCATCTTT.

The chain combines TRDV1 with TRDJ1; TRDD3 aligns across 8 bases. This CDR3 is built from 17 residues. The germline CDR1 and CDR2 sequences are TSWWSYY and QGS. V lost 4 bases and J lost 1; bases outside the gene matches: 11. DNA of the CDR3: TGTGCTCTTGGGGCTCCTACCCGTACTGGGGGCACCGATAAACTCATCTTT. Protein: CALGAPTRTGGTDKLIF.

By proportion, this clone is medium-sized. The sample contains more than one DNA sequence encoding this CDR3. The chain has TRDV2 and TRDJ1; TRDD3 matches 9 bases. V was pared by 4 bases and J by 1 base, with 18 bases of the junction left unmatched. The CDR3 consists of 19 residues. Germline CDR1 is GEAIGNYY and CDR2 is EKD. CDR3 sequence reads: CACEGLLRSGDTSTDKLIF. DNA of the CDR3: TGTGCCTGTGAAGGGCTTCTCCGGTCGGGGGATACTTCCACCGATAAACTCATCTTT.